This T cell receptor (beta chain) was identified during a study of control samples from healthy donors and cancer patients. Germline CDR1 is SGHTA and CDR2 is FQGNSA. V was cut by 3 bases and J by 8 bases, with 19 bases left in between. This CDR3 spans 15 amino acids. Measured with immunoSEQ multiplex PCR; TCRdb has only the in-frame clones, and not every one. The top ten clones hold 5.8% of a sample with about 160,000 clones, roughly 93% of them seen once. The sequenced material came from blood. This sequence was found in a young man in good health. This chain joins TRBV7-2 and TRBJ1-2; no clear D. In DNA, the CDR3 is TGTGCCAGCAGCTTTAGCCAGGACGCCTTCCCCGGCTACACCTTC. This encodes CASSFSQDAFPGYTF.